This T cell receptor (beta chain) was sequenced during a study of OX40 agonist ivuxolimab in advanced cancers. Libraries were prepared by immunoSEQ multiplex PCR; TCRdb keeps only in-frame clonotypes and omits some of them. This sample has about 70,000 clones, with 70% to 90% found just once. The sequence derives from an adult with an advanced solid tumor such as melanoma, head and neck, liver or kidney cancer. The starting material was CD4+ or CD8+ T cells sorted from blood, obtained in a trial of the OX40 agonist ivuxolimab.

The CDR3 loop is CASSRPAGTNTEAFF. In nucleotides, the CDR3 is TGTGCCAGTAGTAGGCCCGCAGGGACGAACACTGAAGCTTTCTTT. This chain joins TRBV19 and TRBJ1-1; weak D call: TRBD1 (5 bases). CDR1 LNHDA and CDR2 SQIVND come from the germline V gene (reference sequence). There are 15 residues in the CDR3. V lost 4 bases to trimming and J lost 1 base, with 13 bases between them.